This T cell receptor (beta chain) was obtained from a study of T cells in Graves' hyperthyroidism and ophthalmopathy. About the research overall: Peripheral blood was collected at initial diagnosis, before any treatment.

The TCR beta CDR3 regions underwent amplification using RNA transcripts as the source. First-round RT-PCR with HTBI primers amplified the TCR CDR3 region. TCRdb called the multiplex PCR reads again in MiXCR, with one record for every CDR3 protein. Among hundreds of thousands of distinct CDR3 sequences listed, about two fifths were seen once. The germline CDR1 and CDR2 sequences are LNHNV and YYDKDF (reference sequence). The CDR3 is made up of 16 amino acids. The V end was cut by 0 bases, the J end by 6 bases, with 15 bases between. This clonotype occurred many times. Investigators excluded patients with uncontrolled infection, other autoimmune disease, pregnancy or lactation.

Sequencing was carried out using blood. The chain uses TRBV15 and TRBJ1-5; no reliable D call. The clonotype originates from a man aged 18 to 35 with Graves' hyperthyroidism. CDR3 coding DNA: TGTGCCACCAGCAGAGATCGGGGTTTCCACCCTCAGCCCCAGCATTTT. Residues: CATSRDRGFHPQPQHF.